This T cell receptor beta chain was captured by sequencing in a study of blood T cells in healthy people across ages. Trimming took off 0 bases at V and 7 bases at J, with 11 bases between the two ends. Germline values: CDR1 SGDLS, CDR2 YYNGEE. The CDR3 spans 15 residues. A few counts support this clonotype. What it binds is not known. General study findings and limits: Age brought a roughly linear fall in TCR beta diversity measured per million T cells.

Drawing of peripheral blood yielded about 10 milliliters from each donor. No fewer than 6.5 million PBMCs went into each sample. Per sample, at least 5 micrograms of total RNA were extracted. A second PCR, run for roughly 6 to 11 cycles, used a sample-barcoded 5' primer plus a J-beta primer mix. Via MiXCR, TCRdb re-called the 5' RACE reads, giving one row per CDR3 protein. The sample lists roughly 1.9 million distinct CDR3 sequences; about two fifths were seen once. The sequence came from a human donor in good health. Sequencing was done on a sample of blood. V and J are TRBV9 and TRBJ1-6; D perhaps matches TRBD1 (5 bases). CDR3 region: CASSVGSRDNSPLHF. CDR3 bases: TGTGCCAGCAGCGTAGGATCCAGGGACAATTCACCCCTCCACTTT.